The sequence of this T cell receptor beta chain was determined in a study of CD8+ T cells in alopecia areata. Overall study context: Severity scoring for treated patients was based on the percentage of affected scalp area.

Germline-derived CDR1 and CDR2 are MNHEY and SVGAGI. Inclusive of both ends, the CDR3 amounts to 15 amino acids. This clone was counted a few times. The DNA is left out, because the CDR3 cannot be placed on it with certainty; the CDR3 is given as TCRdb lists it. Once RNA had been extracted, it was reverse transcribed into cDNA to act as the sequencing template. The repertoire was sequenced with immunoSEQ multiplex PCR; TCRdb's copy has only in-frame clones and lacks some. The sample has about 250,000 clones; 60% are singletons. Treatment in this sample: oral pan-JAK inhibitor, 5-10 mg twice daily. The investigators collected lesional scalp punch biopsies and peripheral blood from alopecia areata patients.

The sequencing used CD4+ T cells sorted from blood, collected around week 54, from a patient treated with tofacitinib. V is TRBV6-5 and J is TRBJ1-1. This receptor was taken from a human donor with alopecia areata. The CDR3 loop is CASSYFGPTGTEAFF.